This record looks at one T cell receptor beta chain sequence and its context. This clone occurred once. Its antigen has not been determined. Qualities for individual bases were not recorded, and no much larger clone is one base off. CDR3 length: 15 amino acids, cysteine to phenylalanine. Of the read, only the CDR3 DNA is kept; its 45 bases are in frame from base 1. As encoded in the germline V gene, CDR1 is SQVTM while CDR2 is ANQGSEA. Relative to germline, V is 5 bases shorter and J is 0 bases shorter, with 11 bases between their ends. These data are taken from a study of blood T cell repertoires in COVID-19 (dated by TCRdb to 2018 to 2021). Describing the broader study: Collaborator samples came from the United States, Italy and Spain and covered acute and convalescent phases of COVID-19. The prospective study material was composed of cDNA or gDNA derived from T cells, B-cell-depleted T cells, or PBMCs. The dataset comprised deeply sampled blood TCRbeta repertoires from subjects exposed to, actively infected with, or recovered from COVID-19. The repertoires were released in a freely available public database intended as a resource for research on the immune response to SARS-CoV-2. The samples were drawn from the first 160 participants of the ongoing ImmuneRACE study and from over 950 subjects provided by 6 global collaborators. Sample metadata almost always included a de-identified subject ID, COVID-19 status, age in years and sex. Where available, HLA class I and class II types were obtained from metadata supplied by the sample provider rather than from assay-based typing.

Study-wide conclusions, independent of this receptor: Clinical and demographic metadata were provided uncurated, with the amount varying by source and participant.

Participants in the prospective study were aged roughly 18 to 100 years, lived in 20 to 30 United States geographic areas, and enrolled through a virtual design. In the prospective study, cohorts were assigned on the basis of participant-reported clinical history obtained from a screening survey and a study questionnaire. For ImmuneRACE Cohort 3, a participant was defined as recovered based on two consecutive negative NP/OP PCR tests, clearance by a healthcare professional, or resolution of symptoms. In the prospective study, mobile phlebotomists collected whole blood, serum and a nasopharyngeal or oropharyngeal swab from each participant. Over an approximately 2-month period, participants in the prospective study had the option of providing additional blood draws and questionnaires. Before DNA extraction, prospective study blood samples were shipped either frozen or at room temperature. TCRbeta CDR3 regions were amplified from genomic DNA using the immunoSEQ Assay, a bias-controlled multiplex PCR. Turning to the authors' computational methods: Nucleated cell counts per sample were estimated from amplification of reference gene primers within the assay. To quantify the absolute abundance of each unique TCRbeta CDR3 rearrangement, sequence reads were collapsed and filtered. Productive Simpson clonality was computed per sample as the square root of Simpson's diversity index over productive rearrangements. TCRdb provides this immuneACCESS table in a form limited to in-frame rearrangements. Some clones are lacking; in checked studies, under half of them reflect an unresolved V gene, and why the rest are absent is not known. D and trimming were read from the DNA, whereas the V and J calls and clone size are those reported in that table. In all, the sample holds 300,000 to 350,000 clones, and approximately 85% of those were seen once. In total, the top ten clones hold around 2.1% of the sample.

This receptor was identified in a young man who had recovered from COVID-19. Sequences were obtained from PBMCs or T cells enriched from blood (not recorded which). The chain couples TRBV29-1 to TRBJ2-6, with TRBD2 as a weak D call on 6 bases. The CDR3 region: CSVRGTYSGANVLTF. The DNA reads TGCAGCGTTCGGGGGACCTACTCTGGGGCCAACGTCCTGACTTTC.